The next 22 T cell receptor beta chains were all read from a single sample in a study of early stage breast cancer tumors (dated by TCRdb to the late 2010s). The protocol used for the library was the immunoSEQ multiplex PCR assay. Held by TCRdb, this immuneACCESS table contains in-frame sequences only and omits some clones. Under half of the omission traces to an unresolved V gene where checked; the cause of the rest is unknown. This sample lists over 8,500 clones; about 78% were detected once. Jointly, the top ten make up approximately 20% of the sample. Material for sequencing was breast tumor tissue. The receptor source for this set is a person aged 35-55 years with breast cancer.

The table lists this clone with a few counts. This chain links TRBV7-2 with TRBJ2-7; D may be TRBD2 (5 bases). The CDR3 loop spans 14 amino acids. Germline lookup yields CDR1 SGHTA and CDR2 FQGNSA. Trimming took 2 bases from V and 2 from J, leaving 10 bases between them. The CDR3 DNA reads as TGTGCCAGCAGCTTAACAACTAGTACCTACGAGCAGTACTTC. It translates to CASSLTTSTYEQYF.

The gene calls are TRBV19 and TRBJ1-2; TRBD1 aligns across 9 bases. The J segment lost 3 bases and the V segment lost 1 base, leaving 3 bases of the junction unmatched. Germline V gene sequence: CDR1 LNHDA, CDR2 SQIVND (reference sequence). CDR3 size: 15 residues. Here the CDR3 DNA reads TGTGCCAGTAGTATAGGAGGACAGGGGCACTATGGCTACACCTTC. This gives the protein CASSIGGQGHYGYTF.

The chain combines TRBV7-2 with TRBJ2-5; D is unclear. The CDR3 totals 12 residues. Germline CDR1 is SGHTA and CDR2 is FQGNSA. Trimming shortened V by 6 bases and J by 4 bases, and 9 bases separated the two germline ends. DNA for the CDR3: TGTGCCAGCAGTGCAGGAACAGAGACCCAGTACTTC. Translating it yields CASSAGTETQYF.

The chain couples TRBV6-5 to TRBJ1-1; TRBD1 is a possible D gene (6 bases). The CDR3 has 13 residues. The germline V gene encodes CDR1 MNHEY and CDR2 SVGAGI. Trimming cost V 6 bases and J 8 bases, with 16 bases left between them. CDR3 in amino acids: CASSQQLDSEAFF. For the CDR3, the DNA is TGTGCCAGCAGCCAACAGTTGGACAGCGAAGCTTTCTTT.

The chain carries TRBV5-1 and TRBJ2-6; D ambiguous. V was trimmed by 5 bases and J by 0 bases, leaving 6 bases between them. The germline V gene has CDR1 SGHRS and CDR2 YFSETQ. The CDR3 loop spans 14 amino acids. The CDR3 nucleotides are TGCGCCAGCAGTGTGTACTCTGGGGCCAACGTCCTGACTTTC. It specifies CASSVYSGANVLTF. The full variable domain, completed using reference TRBV5-1 and TRBJ2-6, is KAGVTQTPRYLIKTRGQQVTLSCSPISGHRSVSWYQQTPGQGLQFLFEYFSETQRNKGNFPGRFSGRQFSNSRSEMNVSTLELGDSALYLCASSVYSGANVLTFGAGSRLTVL.

The V gene is TRBV18, the J gene TRBJ2-7, with TRBD1 matching over 8 bases. Losses at the gene ends were 3 bases for V and 5 bases for J; bases not matched to a gene: 3. The CDR3 extends over 13 amino acids. Looked up from germline, CDR1 is KGHSH and CDR2 is LQKENI. The CDR3: CASSPQGANEQYF. CDR3 in DNA: TGTGCCAGCTCACCCCAGGGGGCTAACGAGCAGTACTTC.

V gene TRBV7-9 combines with J gene TRBJ2-5; 15 bases line up with TRBD2. The CDR3 runs 14 residues. V lost 8 bases and J lost 2; bases outside the gene matches: 0. Germline CDR1 SEHNR, CDR2 FQNEAQ (reference sequence). The CDR3 DNA follows: TGTGCCAGCGGACTAGCGGGAGGGCAAGAGACCCAGTACTTC. It translates to CASGLAGGQETQYF. The full variable domain, completed using reference TRBV7-9 and TRBJ2-5, is DTGVSQNPRHKITKRGQNVTFRCDPISEHNRLYWYRQTLGQGPEFLTYFQNEAQLEKSRLLSDRFSAERPKGSFSTLEIQRTEQGDSAMYLCASGLAGGQETQYFGPGTRLLVL.

The chain combines TRBV2 with TRBJ1-1; unclear D gene. CDR1 SNHLY and CDR2 FYNNEI come from the germline V gene. V lost 2 bases, J lost 6 bases, and 7 bases lay in between. CDR3 length: 12 amino acids. Here the CDR3 reads CASSEPGAEAFF. The CDR3 bases are TGTGCCAGCAGTGAACCTGGGGCTGAAGCTTTCTTT.

The chain joins TRBV19 to TRBJ2-7, with TRBD2 as a possible D gene (5 bases). Germline assignment: CDR1 LNHDA and CDR2 SQIVND (reference sequence). Trimming removed 1 base at V and 5 bases at J, with 12 bases between. The CDR3 has 14 amino acids. CDR3 DNA sequence: TGTGCCAGTAGTATAGGTCCAGCGGTGGACGAGCAGTACTTC. Translation: CASSIGPAVDEQYF. Filled out from reference TRBV19 and TRBJ2-7, the complete variable domain reads DGGITQSPKYLFRKEGQNVTLSCEQNLNHDAMYWYRQDPGQGLRLIYYSQIVNDFQKGDIAEGYSVSREKKESFPLTVTSAQKNPTAFYLCASSIGPAVDEQYFGPGTRLTVT.

This chain links TRBV18 with TRBJ2-7; 12 positions agree with TRBD2. The CDR3 runs 16 residues. CDR1 KGHSH and CDR2 LQKENI come from the germline V gene. With 5 bases clipped from V and 4 bases from J, the junction kept 9 bases outside the gene matches. CDR3 sequence: CASSELAGGPPYEQYF. The CDR3 bases are TGTGCCAGCTCAGAGCTAGCGGGAGGGCCCCCTTACGAGCAGTACTTC.

The J gene is TRBJ2-1, the V gene TRBV6-1; 9 bases are shared with TRBD2. CDR3 length: 18 amino acids. Trimming took 2 bases from V and 5 from J; bases not matched to a gene: 13. Germline values: CDR1 MNHNS, CDR2 SASEGT. In nucleotides, the CDR3 is TGTGCCAGCAGTGAAAGGGCCCCTAGACTAGCGGATAACAATGAGCAGTTCTTC. This sequence encodes CASSERAPRLADNNEQFF.

The chain joins TRBV6-5 to TRBJ2-3, with 7 bases matching TRBD2. CDR1 MNHEY and CDR2 SVGAGI come from the germline V gene. The CDR3 is 13 amino acids. V shed 6 bases, J shed 6 bases, and the junction held 6 bases outside the gene matches. The CDR3 sequence: CASSSGLVDTQYF. The CDR3 DNA reads as TGTGCCAGCAGCTCCGGACTAGTGGATACGCAGTATTTT.

The chain is built from TRBV2 and TRBJ2-5, with 13 bases lining up with TRBD2. This CDR3 comprises 14 residues. CDR1 and CDR2 (germline): SNHLY, FYNNEI. The junction had 4 bases not matched to a gene; V was cut back by 7 bases and J by 5 bases. The CDR3 DNA is TGTGCCAGCAATGGACTAGCGGGAGAGGAGACCCAGTACTTC. Its protein is CASNGLAGEETQYF.

This chain joins TRBV27 and TRBJ2-3; D uncertain. Germline CDR1 is MNHEY and CDR2 is SMNVEV (reference sequence). The CDR3 length is 15 residues. The V gene lost 6 bases and the J gene lost 0 bases, with 13 bases spanning the gap. The CDR3 DNA sequence: TGTGCCAGCAGCAAGTATAGGAGTAGCACAGATACGCAGTATTTT. It specifies CASSKYRSSTDTQYF.

The CDR3 DNA is TGTGCCAGCTTTCGACTAGCGGGAGATCCGACCCAGTACTTC. Residues: CASFRLAGDPTQYF. The chain joins TRBV2 to TRBJ2-5; 12 positions agree with TRBD2. The CDR3 length is 14 residues. Germline-derived CDR1 and CDR2 are SNHLY and FYNNEI. The trim removed 8 bases at V and 7 bases at J, leaving 8 bases unmatched.

This chain joins TRBV25-1 and TRBJ2-1; 9 nucleotides agree with TRBD1. Per the germline V gene, CDR1 is MGHDK and CDR2 is SYGVNS. CDR3 length: 16 amino acids. The V segment lost 3 bases and the J segment 4 bases; nucleotides outside the gene matches: 7. CDR3 DNA sequence: TGTGCCAGCAGTGACCACGGGACAGGGAGATACAATGAGCAGTTCTTC. Encoded protein: CASSDHGTGRYNEQFF.

The rearrangement uses TRBV11-2 and TRBJ2-7; 11 positions match TRBD2. Per the germline V gene, CDR1 is SGHAT and CDR2 is FQNNGV. The CDR3 spans 16 residues. Trimming removed 5 bases from V and 5 bases from J; junction bases left unmatched: 11. CDR3 amino acids: CASSTKLAGGPHEQYF. DNA of the CDR3: TGTGCCAGCAGCACGAAATTAGCGGGAGGGCCCCACGAGCAGTACTTC. The entire variable domain, with the rest obtained from reference TRBV11-2 and TRBJ2-7, is as follows: EAGVAQSPRYKIIEKRQSVAFWCNPISGHATLYWYQQILGQGPKLLIQFQNNGVVDDSQLPKDRFSAERLKGVDSTLKIQPAKLEDSAVYLCASSTKLAGGPHEQYFGPGTRLTVT.

This clone showed up just a few times. This chain uses TRBV30 with TRBJ2-7; D is perhaps TRBD1 (6 bases). Trimming removed 3 bases from V and 12 bases from J, with 18 bases in between. CDR1 is GTSNPN, CDR2 SVGIG, per germline (reference sequence). This CDR3 has 12 amino acids. CDR3 nucleotides: TGTGCCTGGAGAAGGGACACCCAGCAGTGGTACTTC. Amino acid sequence: CAWRRDTQQWYF. The full variable domain, its missing parts supplied by reference TRBV30 and TRBJ2-7, is SQTIHQWPATLVQPVGSPLSLECTVEGTSNPNLYWYRQAAGRGLQLLFYSVGIGQISSEVPQNLSASRPQDRQFILSSKKLLLSDSGFYLCAWRRDTQQWYFGPGTRLTVT.

CDR3 nucleotides: TGTGCCACCGCCTCCTACAATGAGCAGTTCTTC. It codes for CATASYNEQFF. The rearrangement uses TRBV2 and TRBJ2-1; D unclear. This CDR3 spans 11 amino acids. The germline V and J ends were trimmed by 10 bases and 0 bases, with 4 bases remaining between them. The V gene's germline CDR1 is SNHLY and CDR2 FYNNEI.

The chain couples TRBV15 to TRBJ2-5, with TRBD2 identical over 9 bases. Germline V gives CDR1 LNHNV, CDR2 YYDKDF (reference sequence). The CDR3 has 16 amino acids. Losses at the gene ends were 1 base for V and 2 bases for J; bases not matched to a gene: 5. The CDR3 here is CATSRAPTSGQETQYF. As DNA, the CDR3 is TGTGCCACCAGCAGAGCTCCGACTAGCGGACAAGAGACCCAGTACTTC.

This clone was seen only a few times. The chain couples TRBV18 to TRBJ2-7, with TRBD1 matching 8 bases. CDR1 is KGHSH, CDR2 LQKENI, per germline. The CDR3 spans 13 residues. V shed 6 bases and J 5 bases; nucleotides not matched to a gene: 6. CDR3 bases: TGTGCCAGCTCGGCACAGGGGGGACACGAGCAGTACTTC. It codes for CASSAQGGHEQYF.

This clone was seen a handful of times. The chain links TRBV2 to TRBJ1-5, with a possible D match to TRBD1 (6 bases). Trimming pared 6 bases from V and 0 bases from J, leaving 12 bases between. CDR3 size: 15 residues. Germline V gives CDR1 SNHLY, CDR2 FYNNEI. CDR3 protein: CASSQTGNSNQPQHF. CDR3 nucleotides: TGTGCCAGCAGCCAAACAGGGAATAGCAATCAGCCCCAGCATTTT.